A selection of T cell receptor beta chains follows, all from one sample in a study of identical twins. TCRdb re-called the 5' RACE reads with MiXCR, one entry per CDR3 protein. The sample holds around 280,000 distinct CDR3 sequences, more than 6.5% seen once. This sample was shared with a second study, whose subject was yellow fever vaccine responses in identical twins.

The sample taken for sequencing was memory (CD45RO+) T cells sorted from blood. The receptors shown here come from a woman between 18 and 29 years old in good health. The CDR3 runs from the conserved cysteine through the conserved F or W. D genes are given only for firm matches. Clone size appears in some rows only: once, few, many, or a class for an expanded clone.

size | J | D | V | DNA | CDR3
many | TRBJ1-1 | . | TRBV19 | TGTGCCAGTAAGATCGGGGCTTTGAACACTGAAGCTTTCTTT | CASKIGALNTEAFF
many | TRBJ2-3 | . | TRBV20-1 | TGCAGTGCTAGAGACAGGCCCACAGATACGCAGTATTTT | CSARDRPTDTQYF
many | TRBJ2-2 | TRBD1 | TRBV29-1 | TGCAGCGTTCAAAGACAGGGGAGGACCGGGGAGCTGTTTTTT | CSVQRQGRTGELFF
once | TRBJ2-3 | TRBD2 | TRBV20-1 | TGCAGTGCCGGGACTAGCGGGGTCACTGATACGCAGTATTTT | CSAGTSGVTDTQYF
. | TRBJ2-7 | TRBD2 | TRBV7-2 | TGTGCCAGTTCGGGACTAGCGGCTTACGAGCAGTACTTC | CASSGLAAYEQYF
many | TRBJ2-1 | . | TRBV28 | TGTGCCAGCAGTCTGGGGTATGAGCAGTTCTTC | CASSLGYEQFF
. | TRBJ1-5 | TRBD1 | TRBV12-5 | TGTGCTAGTGACCGGGACAGTCGGAATAGCAATCAGCCCCAGCATTTT | CASDRDSRNSNQPQHF
. | TRBJ2-1 | TRBD1 | TRBV2 | TGTGCCAGCAGCGGGGACAGGGGGGTCACTGAGCAGTTCTTC | CASSGDRGVTEQFF
many | TRBJ2-4 | . | TRBV12-3/TRBV12-4 | TGTGCCAGCAACCCAGGGGGGTCCCTTCAGTACTTC | CASNPGGSLQYF
. | TRBJ2-2 | TRBD1 | TRBV5-5 | TGTGCCAGCAGCTGGGGGACAGGGTCCGGGGAGCTGTTTTTT | CASSWGTGSGELFF
few | TRBJ2-5 | TRBD2 | TRBV27 | TGTGCCAGCGGCCGGAGGGCCGGGGGGGAAGAGACCCAGTACTTC | CASGRRAGGEETQYF
many | TRBJ2-5 | . | TRBV5-1 | TGCGCCAGCATCTTGGGGGCAGGGCTACAAGAGACCCAGTACTTC | CASILGAGLQETQYF
. | TRBJ1-2 | . | TRBV11-2 | TGTGCCAGCAGCCCACCTACCTATGGCTACACCTTC | CASSPPTYGYTF
many | TRBJ2-3 | . | TRBV5-1 | TGCGCCAGCAGCTTGGGGGAACAGGGTGATGGTACGCAGTATTTT | CASSLGEQGDGTQYF
. | TRBJ1-1 | . | TRBV7-9 | TGTGCCAGCAGCTTTTCTTTTGCGAGTAACACTGAAGCTTTCTTT | CASSFSFASNTEAFF
few | TRBJ2-1 | TRBD2 | TRBV6-5 | TGTGCCAGCAGTTATCGGCGGAGCGGGAACTACAATGAGCAGTTCTTC | CASSYRRSGNYNEQFF
many | TRBJ2-5 | . | TRBV29-1 | TGCAGCGTTGTCCGCGAGTGGGAGACCCAGTACTTC | CSVVREWETQYF
few | TRBJ2-1 | TRBD2 | TRBV18 | TGTGCCAGCTCGCGAGCGGGGAGCTCCTACAATGAGCAGTTCTTC | CASSRAGSSYNEQFF
. | TRBJ1-2 | . | TRBV19 | TGTGCCAGTAGCCAGAGTCTTGAGGGTCTTGTAGGCCGAATCTATGGCTACACCTTC | CASSQSLEGLVGRIYGYTF
few | TRBJ2-3 | . | TRBV3-1 | TGTGCCAGCAGCCCTTGGACTGGCTTGGCAGATACGCAGTATTTT | CASSPWTGLADTQYF
few | TRBJ2-3 | TRBD2 | TRBV6-1 | TGTGCCAGCAGTAAGACTAGCGGGGGGGCCTATACAGGGACAGATACGCAGTATTTT | CASSKTSGGAYTGTDTQYF
few | TRBJ2-5 | TRBD1 | TRBV5-1 | TGCGCCAGCAGCTTCAGACAGGGCGCCCGGTCGGAGACCCAGTACTTC | CASSFRQGARSETQYF
few | TRBJ2-7 | TRBD2 | TRBV5-1 | TGCGCCAGCAGCTTGGATGGTAGCGGGGTGCTCGAGCAGTACTTC | CASSLDGSGVLEQYF
few | TRBJ2-1 | . | TRBV7-2 | TGTGCCAGCAGCTTAGGATACAAACAGGATGAGCAGTTCTTC | CASSLGYKQDEQFF
few | TRBJ2-5 | TRBD1 | TRBV7-3 | TGTGCCAGCAGCGACCTGGGGACAGGACAAGAGACCCAGTACTTC | CASSDLGTGQETQYF
. | TRBJ2-7 | TRBD1 | TRBV12-3/TRBV12-4 | TGTGCCAGCAGCCACGGACAGGGGGTTTCCTACGAGCAGTACTTC | CASSHGQGVSYEQYF
few | TRBJ2-5 | . | TRBV9 | TGTGCCAGCAGCGTAGGTAGTCCCAAGGGAGAGACCCAGTACTTC | CASSVGSPKGETQYF
many | TRBJ1-2 | . | TRBV12-3/TRBV12-4 | TGTGCCAGCAGTTTGGAAATGCTCCTTTTC | CASSLEMLLF
many | TRBJ1-6 | TRBD1 | TRBV2 | TGTGCCAGCAGTGCCGGGACAGGGGTCTATAATTCACCCCTCCACTTT | CASSAGTGVYNSPLHF
many | TRBJ2-1 | . | TRBV20-1 | TGCAGTGCTAGAGACTTTAAGAGCTCCTACAATGAGCAGTTCTTC | CSARDFKSSYNEQFF
many | TRBJ1-1 | . | TRBV7-9 | TGTGCCAGCAGCTTTTCGGCGAACACTGAAGCTTTCTTT | CASSFSANTEAFF